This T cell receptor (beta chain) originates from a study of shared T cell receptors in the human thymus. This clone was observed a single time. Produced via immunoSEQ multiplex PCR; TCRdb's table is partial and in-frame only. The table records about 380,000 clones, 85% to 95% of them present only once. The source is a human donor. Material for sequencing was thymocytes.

DNA of the CDR3: TGTGCCAGTAGTCAAGGACAGGACACCTACGAGCAGTACTTC. Amino acids: CASSQGQDTYEQYF. The genes are TRBV19 and TRBJ2-7, with TRBD1 matching 7 bases. J gave up 2 bases and V 5 bases, and 6 bases lay outside the gene matches. The CDR3 is made up of 14 amino acids. Per the germline V gene, CDR1 is LNHDA and CDR2 is SQIVND (reference sequence).